The sequence of this T cell receptor (beta chain) was determined in a study of blood T cell repertoires in COVID-19. As for the study in general: Spain, Italy and the United States supplied samples that represented acute and convalescent COVID-19. Nucleic acid was either cDNA or gDNA, and it came from T cells, B-cell-depleted T cells, or PBMCs.

Authors' processing steps: Reference gene primer amplification yielded estimated nucleated cell counts. Libraries were prepared by immunoSEQ multiplex PCR; TCRdb keeps only in-frame clonotypes and omits some of them. The V and J calls and clone size come from that table; D and trimming were worked out from the DNA. The top ten hold nearly 0.9% of the sample, which has more than 100,000 clones, 88% seen once. This CDR3 region has 15 residues. The junction had 4 bases not matched to a gene; V was cut back by 0 bases and J by 2 bases. The V gene's germline CDR1 is LGHNA and CDR2 YSLEER. This sequence was found in a woman in her fifties or sixties with active or convalescent COVID-19. Sequencing was done on a sample of peripheral blood. The V and J genes are TRBV4-3 and TRBJ2-7, with 7 bases that match TRBD2. CDR3 amino acids: CASSQEGGLAYEQYF. In DNA form, the CDR3 reads TGCGCCAGCAGCCAAGAGGGAGGGCTAGCCTACGAGCAGTACTTC.